Shown below are 9 T cell receptor beta chains from a single sample sequenced in a study of blood T cell repertoires in COVID-19. Using immunoSEQ multiplex PCR, the repertoire was profiled, and TCRdb retains in-frame clones only, with some absent. The data show about 300,000 clones, 88% seen once. Specimen: peripheral blood. The receptors originated from a woman aged 30 to 39 with COVID-19, enrolled during active disease.

DNA of the CDR3: TGCGCCAGCAGTCAATTGCGAAAGGCGGGGGACGAGCAGTACGTC. This translates into CASSQLRKAGDEQYV. The chain is built from TRBV23-1 and TRBJ2-7; 7 positions agree with TRBD2. TRBV23-1 belongs to the ORF category, with a function that is uncertain. Trimming took 1 base from V and 5 from J; bases not matched to a gene: 8. The CDR3 is made up of 15 amino acids.

The chain is built from TRBV5-6 and TRBJ1-5; D ambiguous. Germline V gene sequence: CDR1 SGHDT, CDR2 YYEEEE. CDR3 length equals 15 residues. Trimming took 1 base from V and 3 from J, leaving 11 bases between them. The CDR3 bases are TGTGCCAGCAGCTTGAAACTGACTGACAATCAGCCCCAGCATTTT. Translated, it gives CASSLKLTDNQPQHF.

The chain combines TRBV4-1 with TRBJ1-5; D remains unclear. The V gene's germline CDR1 is MGHRA and CDR2 YSYEKL. The V gene lost 6 bases and the J gene lost 4 bases, with 10 bases spanning the gap. The CDR3 length is 13 residues. CDR3 loop: CASSAVRNQPQHF. DNA of the CDR3: TGCGCCAGCAGTGCCGTTCGGAATCAGCCCCAGCATTTT.

J is TRBJ1-6 and V is TRBV7-9; 12 bases are shared with TRBD1. Germline lookup yields CDR1 SEHNR and CDR2 FQNEAQ (reference sequence). The length of the CDR3 is 17 residues. Losses at the gene ends were 1 base for V and 6 bases for J; bases not matched to a gene: 4. CDR3 residues: CASSLVGQGASNSPLHF. CDR3 nucleotide sequence: TGTGCCAGCAGCTTAGTGGGACAGGGGGCCAGTAATTCACCCCTCCACTTT.

This clone was detected once. The chain couples TRBV9 to TRBJ2-3, with TRBD2 matching over 15 bases. The V and J ends lost 7 bases and 9 bases, in that order; junction bases with no gene match: 9. Per the germline V gene, CDR1 is SGDLS and CDR2 is YYNGEE. CDR3 size: 15 residues. The CDR3 sequence: CASAGTSGGSGTQYF. CDR3 DNA sequence: TGTGCCAGCGCCGGGACTAGCGGGGGGTCGGGGACGCAGTATTTT.

In DNA form, the CDR3 reads TGCGCCAGCAGCCAGGCACAGGGTTATAGCAATCAGCCCCAGCATTTT. Translation gives CASSQAQGYSNQPQHF. The chain carries TRBV4-1 and TRBJ1-5, with a tentative D call TRBD1 (6 bases). The CDR3 extends over 16 amino acids. Looked up from germline, CDR1 is MGHRA and CDR2 is YSYEKL. The V gene lost 3 bases and the J gene lost 0 bases, with 12 bases spanning the gap.

This clone was recorded a few times. As DNA, the CDR3 is TGTGCCAGCAGCTTACGGAGCGCTGGAAACACCATATATTTT. It is translated as CASSLRSAGNTIYF. The V gene is TRBV11-3, the J gene TRBJ1-3; D call uncertain. Germline V gene data show CDR1 as SGHNT and CDR2 as YENEEA. CDR3 length: 14 amino acids. V gave up 2 bases and J gave up 2 bases, with 7 bases separating them. The full variable domain, completed using reference TRBV11-3 and TRBJ1-3, is EAGVVQSPRYKIIEKKQPVAFWCNPISGHNTLYWYLQNLGQGPELLIRYENEEAVDDSQLPKDRFSAERLKGVDSTLKIQPAELGDSAVYLCASSLRSAGNTIYFGEGSWLTVV.

The chain uses TRBV3-1 (or the pseudogene TRBV3-2) and TRBJ2-6, with TRBD1 matching 7 bases. J lost 0 bases, V lost 0 bases, and 17 bases had no gene match. Looked up from germline, CDR1 is LGHDT and CDR2 is YNNKEL (reference sequence). The CDR3 contains 22 residues. The CDR3 protein is CASSQDLGPSGTASSGANVLTF. The CDR3 coding sequence is TGTGCCAGCAGCCAAGATCTGGGGCCTTCCGGGACAGCGAGCTCTGGGGCCAACGTCCTGACTTTC.

This clone was seen once. The genes are TRBV2 and TRBJ2-3; TRBD2 matches at 7 bases. V shed 2 bases, J shed 2 bases, and the junction held 7 bases outside the gene matches. CDR1 and CDR2 from the germline V gene are SNHLY and FYNNEI. The CDR3 sequence is 16 residues long. The CDR3 region has the DNA TGTGCCAGCAGTGAAAATCCGGGGGGTATCACAGATACGCAGTATTTT. Translation gives CASSENPGGITDTQYF. Supplemented by reference TRBV2 and TRBJ2-3, the full variable domain reads EPEVTQTPSHQVTQMGQEVILRCVPISNHLYFYWYRQILGQKVEFLVSFYNNEISEKSEIFDDQFSVERPDGSNFTLKIRSTKLEDSAMYFCASSENPGGITDTQYFGPGTRLTVL.